Here is one TCR beta chain with its context. This clone's antigen is unknown. The germline V gene specifies SGHDN as CDR1 and FVKESK as CDR2. From the cysteine through the phenylalanine, the CDR3 covers 16 amino acids. Of all the DNA, just the CDR3 is kept, 48 bases in frame from base 1. The junction shows trimming of 4 bases on V and 14 bases on J, plus 28 bases between the germline ends. The method behind the library was the immunoSEQ multiplex PCR assay. For the multiplex PCR, a mixture combining 60 forward primers for TCR Vbeta segments and 13 reverse primers for TCR Jbeta segments was used. Amplification of the CDR3 region of rearranged TCR beta genes was performed with a multiplex PCR assay on genomic DNA. The amplified TCR beta libraries were sequenced on the Illumina HiSeq System as 87-base-pair reads. Per the original workflow: Across the 640 or so repertoires, a later analysis counted tens of millions of unique TCR beta chains, 9.5 million to 13 million of which were shared by at least two donors. Raw reads were error-corrected and collapsed into unique sequences with a nearest-neighbor algorithm that merged closely related sequences to remove PCR and sequencing errors. Alignment of CDR3 sequences to IMGT reference sequences was used to assign V, D and J gene segments. For a sequence to be retained, at least a six-nucleotide match to both a V gene segment and a J gene segment was required. Rearrangements were called productive when the CDR3 lacked stop codons and stayed in frame with V and J; all others were non-productive. CDR3 was defined according to IMGT convention as the region running from the second conserved V-encoded cysteine to the conserved J-encoded phenylalanine. The earlier analysis of about 640 of the donors excluded any sequence lacking an unambiguous match to a single V gene segment. In an earlier analysis of about 590 of the donors, a V segment was called functional when productive rearrangements were above 56.7%, and segregating when the standard deviation between donors exceeded 5%. A statistical classification framework was developed to diagnose cytomegalovirus status using the catalog of TCR beta chain sequences. A later analysis assigned V and J genes by comparing TCR nucleotide sequences with IMGT/GENE-DB human TR gene sequences. The TCRdist pipeline was used in a later analysis to assign CDR3 sequences and most-parsimonious VDJ recombination scenarios. In a later analysis, each TCR beta chain was defined by its CDR3 amino acid sequence together with its V-gene family, and reads lacking a unique V-gene family were excluded. A later analysis removed 592 highly shared, low-generation-probability nucleotide sequences to deal with suspected cross-contamination and a sequencing artifact. In a later analysis, a clonal expansion index was calculated for each public chain from normalized within-repertoire ranks of inferred template counts. A later analysis computed generation probabilities with a VDJ recombination model fitted to out-of-frame rearrangements, and checked the results against IGoR. In a later analysis, hypergeometric tests were used to score TCR-TCR, TCR-HLA and TCR-CMV co-occurrence, with a repertoire-size bias correction applied to TCR pairs. To estimate false discovery rates, a later analysis permuted the HLA or CMV assignments 20 times. In a later analysis, co-occurring TCRs were grouped using DBSCAN, and TCRdist sequence similarity was added for clustering within HLA-allele-positive subsets. Repertoires with fewer than 30,000 or more than 120,000 public chains, plus five repertoires with anomalous nucleotide sharing, were excluded from co-occurrence clustering. TCRdb's version of the immuneACCESS table is confined to in-frame rearrangements and falls short of the full clone set. An unresolved V gene accounts for under half of the shortfall where checked; the remainder is of unknown origin. V and J calls and clone size are copied from that table; D and trimming were computed from the DNA. The sample's records list approximately 120,000 clones. The ten largest clones take up roughly 2.5% of the sample.

In total, roughly 670 healthy bone marrow donors made up the cohort. All cohort members were sampled while nominally healthy, although unrecorded immune exposures were likely present. The donor was CMV seronegative and belonged to the group of 352 seronegative cohort members. A peripheral blood sample was collected from each donor, and TCR beta sequencing was performed on peripheral blood mononuclear cells. Genomic DNA extraction from the blood cell samples was performed with the Qiagen DNeasy Blood Extraction Kit. This entry belongs to a study of cytomegalovirus exposure and HLA in healthy donors (dated by TCRdb to the late 2010s). Background for the entire study: According to an earlier analysis of around 600 of the donors, about 179 million T cells yielded roughly 110 million unique TCR beta sequences and about 300 Gb of sequence data. Every discovery cohort repertoire had been produced on one sequencing platform. An early release that covered about 600 HLA-typed donors contained 300 to 350 gigabases of sequencing data and tens of millions of unique TCR sequences. A handful of DR-DQ haplotypes were handled as single units for association and clustering because linkage in the cohort was strong. Class I and class II HLA loci were covered by the typing at four-digit resolution. An earlier analysis of 587 of the donors used high-throughput TCR beta sequencing to judge whether each TCR beta V gene segment behaved as functional or pseudogenic. Along with the roughly 670-subject first cohort, a separate validation cohort of around 120 different subjects was used. Among the roughly 390 genotyped donors, 81% belonged to the genetic ancestry cluster associated with self-reported Caucasian donors. On average, roughly 250,000 unique TCR beta nucleotide sequences were sequenced per donor among 398 genotyped donors of the cohort, with 15% to 20% of those sequences being non-productive. Rather than drawing on any new phenotypic data, the later analysis identified candidate immune exposures from TCR beta sequences and the way those sequences occurred across donors. The study aimed to test whether signatures of past pathogen exposure could be identified by cataloging public T cell receptors. Donor age, sex, ethnicity and CMV serostatus were compiled alongside the repertoire data. The study profiled the T cell repertoires of hundreds of subjects by immunosequencing and related them to cytomegalovirus serostatus. A later analysis re-analyzed previously published TCR beta repertoires from roughly 630 donors and added high-resolution HLA genotyping to study TCR occurrence patterns. To predict cytomegalovirus infection status, the study combined high-throughput TCR immunosequencing, statistical association of individual TCRs with disease status, and machine learning. Genome-wide SNP genotypes for about 60% of the roughly 700 donors were used in a later genetic analysis, which treated that subset as a discovery cohort. Typing coverage varied by locus: roughly 620-640 donors for A, B, C, DRB1 and DQB1; more than 500 for DQA1; more than 600 for DPA1; approximately 450 for DPB1.

Broader findings and caveats from the paper: A later analysis found that most CMV-associated TCR beta chains appeared HLA-restricted, with HLA associations seemingly driven largely by CMV exposure. A total of 164 TCR beta chains were listed by the study as associated with cytomegalovirus. The authors suggested that the approach could potentially be generalized to other disease states and immunological phenotypes. The only immune exposure information available for the cohort was CMV serostatus. A further reported finding was that TCR beta sequences accurately predicted the HLA-A and HLA-B alleles for most subjects in the first cohort. In a later analysis, 15,000 to 20,000 TCR beta sequences were associated with specific HLA alleles at a false discovery rate of 0.05. The earlier analysis of a few hundred of the donors excluded roughly 17 rarely observed V segments, including chromosome 9 orphons, because counts were too low. Because the 87-base-pair reads could not distinguish some IMGT-functional V segments, including TRBV6-2 and TRBV6-3, those segments were excluded. Compared with the roughly 720-donor mean, donors in an Asian-associated ancestry cluster had fewer N-insertions in productive TCRs, according to a later genetic analysis. In a later analysis, TCR association rates were found to vary across HLA loci, with the most associated TCRs seen for DRB1 alleles and the fewest for HLA-C alleles. V-gene and J-gene trimming of TCR beta chains was associated with a missense DCLRE1C variant in a later genetic analysis, and the association was replicated in an independent cohort. Because HLA typing was unavailable for some donors at each locus, only the typed subset was used in association tests. Roughly uniform sequencing depth across donors was assumed in presence/absence analyses, although this assumption may not hold. Assigning TCR associations to individual alleles was difficult when HLA alleles, especially DR and DQ, strongly co-occurred. In both the original and validation cohorts, the classifier was reported to diagnose cytomegalovirus status with high specificity and sensitivity. Across donors, most TCR sequences were observed very rarely, whereas some public TCRs were present in many individuals. Three of the identified cytomegalovirus-associated TCR beta chains were confirmed in vitro to be specific for cytomegalovirus antigens. A cluster of highly shared sequence variants was judged likely to represent a technical artifact of the sequencing pipeline. Compared with equally common non-associated chains, HLA-associated TCR beta chains in a later analysis were more clonally expanded and had lower generation probabilities. Correlated functional status among segregating V segments might be attributable to linkage disequilibrium, but an unknown experimental factor could not be ruled out. According to a later analysis, parvovirus B19, influenza, CMV and Epstein-Barr virus appeared linked to several top co-occurrence clusters. An earlier analysis of 587 of the donors showed that most TCR beta V segments appeared in productive rearrangements either about 87% or about 30% of the time, which broadly matched IMGT annotations. This cohort had only TCR beta chains sequenced, and the lack of alpha or paired-chain data limited which features could be detected.

Sequencing input: PBMCs. The receptor's source is a man younger than 40 in good health and CMV-seronegative. The V and J genes are TRBV14 and TRBJ2-3; no confident D gene assignment can be made. The CDR3 is CASSPNAGPRRPFLYF. The bases are TGTGCCAGCAGCCCTAACGCAGGCCCGCGCAGGCCCTTTTTGTATTTT.